This record looks at one TCR beta chain sequence and its context. Using immunoSEQ multiplex PCR, the repertoire was profiled, and TCRdb retains in-frame clones only, with some absent. This table holds approximately 100,000 clones, 85% to 90% found once. V lost 0 bases to trimming and J lost 4 bases, with 13 bases between them. Germline CDR1 LNHDA, CDR2 SQIVND (reference sequence). CDR3 length equals 16 residues. This specimen belongs to a study of T cell responses to AZD1222 COVID-19 vaccine. Here the sequenced sample was peripheral blood, taken on day 0 of AZD1222 vaccination. The chain employs TRBV19 and TRBJ2-1, with D possibly being TRBD2 (6 bases). The sequence came from an adult in good health. The CDR3 nucleotides are TGTGCCAGTAGTATAGATCCTAACCGGGGGTACAATGAGCAGTTCTTC. Translation: CASSIDPNRGYNEQFF.